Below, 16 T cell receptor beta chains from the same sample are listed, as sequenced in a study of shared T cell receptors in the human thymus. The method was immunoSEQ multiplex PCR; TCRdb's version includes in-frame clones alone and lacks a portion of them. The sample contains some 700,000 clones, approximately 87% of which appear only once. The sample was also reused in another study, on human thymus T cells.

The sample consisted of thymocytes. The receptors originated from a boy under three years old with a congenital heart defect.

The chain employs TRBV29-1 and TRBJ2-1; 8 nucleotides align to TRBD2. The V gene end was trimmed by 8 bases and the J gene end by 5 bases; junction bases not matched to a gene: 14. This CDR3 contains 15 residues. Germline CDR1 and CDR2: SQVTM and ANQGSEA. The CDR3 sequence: CSSEGSAGAHNEQFF. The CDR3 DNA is TGCAGCTCCGAAGGGTCAGCGGGAGCCCACAATGAGCAGTTCTTC.

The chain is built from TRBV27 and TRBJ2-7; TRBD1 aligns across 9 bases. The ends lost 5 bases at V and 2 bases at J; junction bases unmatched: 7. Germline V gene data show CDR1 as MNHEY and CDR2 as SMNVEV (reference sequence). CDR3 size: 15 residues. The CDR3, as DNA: TGTGCCAGCAGTGTTACAGGGGGCCACCCCTACGAGCAGTACTTC. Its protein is CASSVTGGHPYEQYF.

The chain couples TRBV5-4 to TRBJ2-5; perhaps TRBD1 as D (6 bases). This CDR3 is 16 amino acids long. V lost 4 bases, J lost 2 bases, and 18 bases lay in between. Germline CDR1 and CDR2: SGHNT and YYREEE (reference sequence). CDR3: CASSRPLGAGQETQYF. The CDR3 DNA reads TGTGCCAGCAGCCGTCCCTTGGGGGCGGGTCAAGAGACCCAGTACTTC. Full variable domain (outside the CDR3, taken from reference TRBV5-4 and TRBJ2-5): ETGVTQSPTHLIKTRGQQVTLRCSSQSGHNTVSWYQQALGQGPQFIFQYYREEENGRGNFPPRFSGLQFPNYSSELNVNALELDDSALYLCASSRPLGAGQETQYFGPGTRLLVL.

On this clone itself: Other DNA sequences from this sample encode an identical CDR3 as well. CDR3 loop: CASSPLAGFMNTEAFF. As DNA, the CDR3 is TGTGCCAGCAGCCCACTAGCAGGGTTCATGAACACTGAAGCTTTCTTT. The chain is built from TRBV5-4 and TRBJ1-1; D is possibly TRBD1 (5 bases). CDR1 and CDR2 (germline): SGHNT, YYREEE (reference sequence). This CDR3 comprises 16 residues. Trimming removed 4 bases at V and 0 bases at J, with 16 bases between.

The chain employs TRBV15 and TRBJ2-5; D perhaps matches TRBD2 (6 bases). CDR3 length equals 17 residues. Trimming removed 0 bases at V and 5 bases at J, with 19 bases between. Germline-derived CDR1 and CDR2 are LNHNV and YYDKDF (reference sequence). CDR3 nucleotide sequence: TGTGCCACCAGCAGAGATCGAACGTGGGAGGCTAAGGAGACCCAGTACTTC. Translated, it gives CATSRDRTWEAKETQYF.

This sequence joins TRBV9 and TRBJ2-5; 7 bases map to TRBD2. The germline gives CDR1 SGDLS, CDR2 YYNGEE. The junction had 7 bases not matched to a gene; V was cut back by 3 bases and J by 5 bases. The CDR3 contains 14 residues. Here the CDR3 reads CASSGGPAGETQYF. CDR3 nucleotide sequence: TGTGCCAGCAGCGGGGGACCAGCGGGGGAGACCCAGTACTTC. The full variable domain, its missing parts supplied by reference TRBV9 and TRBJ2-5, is DSGVTQTPKHLITATGQRVTLRCSPRSGDLSVYWYQQSLDQGLQFLIQYYNGEERAKGNILERFSAQQFPDLHSELNLSSLELGDSALYFCASSGGPAGETQYFGPGTRLLVL.

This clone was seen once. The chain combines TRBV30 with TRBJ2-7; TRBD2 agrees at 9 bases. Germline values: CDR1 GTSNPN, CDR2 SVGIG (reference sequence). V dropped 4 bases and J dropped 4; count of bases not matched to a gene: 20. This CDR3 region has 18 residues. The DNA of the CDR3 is TGTGCCTGGACCGTACCGGGACTAGCCGACTACCATTTTTACGAGCAGTACTTC. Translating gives CAWTVPGLADYHFYEQYF.

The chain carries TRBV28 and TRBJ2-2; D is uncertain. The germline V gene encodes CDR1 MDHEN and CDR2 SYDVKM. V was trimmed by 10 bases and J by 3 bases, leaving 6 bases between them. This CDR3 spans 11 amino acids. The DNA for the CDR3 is TGTGCCACACTGGACACCGGGGAGCTGTTTTTT. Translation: CATLDTGELFF.

CDR3 sequence: CASSLPPGGPANTGELFF. The CDR3 DNA reads as TGTGCCAGCAGCTTACCCCCCGGGGGGCCCGCGAACACCGGGGAGCTGTTTTTT. V usage is TRBV13 and J usage is TRBJ2-2; possible D gene TRBD2, 7 bases. This CDR3 has 18 amino acids. V lost 2 bases and J 0 bases, leaving 16 bases between the germline ends. Germline V lookup: CDR1 PRHDT, CDR2 FYEKMQ (reference sequence). Based on the CDR3 plus reference TRBV13 and TRBJ2-2, the full variable domain is AAGVIQSPRHLIKEKRETATLKCYPIPRHDTVYWYQQGPGQDPQFLISFYEKMQSDKGSIPDRFSAQQFSDYHSELNMSSLELGDSALYFCASSLPPGGPANTGELFFGEGSRLTVL.

The CDR3 DNA reads as TGTGCCAGCAGCGTAGGTCCGGTCGGGGGTAGCGGAAACTACGAGCAGTACTTC. It codes for CASSVGPVGGSGNYEQYF. The genes are TRBV9 and TRBJ2-7; perhaps TRBD2 as D (6 bases). The V gene's germline CDR1 is SGDLS and CDR2 YYNGEE. V lost 0 bases, J lost 3 bases, and 22 bases lay in between. The CDR3 covers 18 residues.

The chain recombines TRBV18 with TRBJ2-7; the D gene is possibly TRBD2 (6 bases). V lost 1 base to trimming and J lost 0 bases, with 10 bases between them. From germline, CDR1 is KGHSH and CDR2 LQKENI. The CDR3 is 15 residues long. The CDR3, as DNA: TGTGCCAGCTCACCACTAGCGGCCTTCTCCTACGAGCAGTACTTC. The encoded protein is CASSPLAAFSYEQYF.

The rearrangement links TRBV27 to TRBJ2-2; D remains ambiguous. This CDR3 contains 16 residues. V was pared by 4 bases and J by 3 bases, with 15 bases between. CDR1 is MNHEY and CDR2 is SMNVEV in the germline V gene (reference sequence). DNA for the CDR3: TGTGCCAGCAGTTCCCAAACAAGTCCCTACACCGGGGAGCTGTTTTTT. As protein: CASSSQTSPYTGELFF.

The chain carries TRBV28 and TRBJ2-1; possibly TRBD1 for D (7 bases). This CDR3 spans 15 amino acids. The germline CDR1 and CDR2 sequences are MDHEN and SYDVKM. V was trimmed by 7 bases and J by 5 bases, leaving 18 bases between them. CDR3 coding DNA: TGTGCCAGCACGGCAGGGGGGAGTACGGACAATGAGCAGTTCTTC. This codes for CASTAGGSTDNEQFF.

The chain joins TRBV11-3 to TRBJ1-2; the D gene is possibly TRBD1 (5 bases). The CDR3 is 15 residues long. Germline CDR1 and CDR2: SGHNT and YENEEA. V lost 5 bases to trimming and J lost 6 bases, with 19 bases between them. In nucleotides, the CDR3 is TGTGCCAGCAGCCTGACAGCGAACCCCTCGGATGGCTACACCTTC. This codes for CASSLTANPSDGYTF.

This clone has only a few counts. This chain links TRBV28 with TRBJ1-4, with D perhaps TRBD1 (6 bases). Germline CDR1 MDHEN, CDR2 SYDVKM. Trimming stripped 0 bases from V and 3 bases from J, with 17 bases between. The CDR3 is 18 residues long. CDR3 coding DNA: TGTGCCAGCAGTTTATGGGAAGGGCAGGGGTGGCCTAATGAAAAACTGTTTTTT. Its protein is CASSLWEGQGWPNEKLFF.

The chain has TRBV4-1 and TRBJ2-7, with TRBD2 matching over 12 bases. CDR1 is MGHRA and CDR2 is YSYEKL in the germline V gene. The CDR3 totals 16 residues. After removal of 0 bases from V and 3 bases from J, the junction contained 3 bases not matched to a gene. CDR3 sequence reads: CASSQEWTSGIYEQYF. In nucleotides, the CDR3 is TGCGCCAGCAGCCAAGAGTGGACTAGCGGGATCTACGAGCAGTACTTC.